This T cell receptor beta chain was sequenced in a study of beta chain features in type 1 diabetes. General study results and limits: Whatever favoring of shorter templates PCR might show would apply equally to patients and controls. Across patients, naive, central memory and Treg TCRB repertoires exhibited apparently greater similarity than was observed across healthy donors. Fewer insertions but more deletions were seen at VDJ junctions in type 1 diabetes patients. Shortening of TCRB CDR3s, moderate but significant, appeared in all four CD4+ subsets of Type 1 diabetes patients.

The ends were cut back, 5 bases at V and 6 bases at J, with 14 bases in the middle. The CDR3 is 13 residues long. Germline V gives CDR1 MNHNY, CDR2 SVGAGI (reference sequence). This clone was seen more than once but under ten times. Its antigen is not known. Expressed TCRB transcripts were sequenced, since all the RNA that had been isolated was reverse transcribed. The data were produced by immunoSEQ multiplex PCR, yet TCRdb's version contains in-frame clones alone and is incomplete. Of about 320,000 clones listed, about 15% are singletons. This TCR derives from a man aged 30 to 45 in good health. The sequencing input was central memory CD4+ T cells from blood. The rearrangement links TRBV6-6 to TRBJ2-7, with D maybe TRBD2 (5 bases). The CDR3 nucleotides read TGTGCCAGCAGTCCCTCTCCGAGCGGCGAGCAGTACGTC. The encoded protein is CASSPSPSGEQYV.